In this sample, the clone carrying this TCR beta chain turned up a few times. CDR1 is LNHNV, CDR2 YYDKDF, per germline (reference sequence). Germline trimming cut 5 bases from V and 4 bases from J; bases unmatched to any gene: 11. The CDR3 is made up of 15 amino acids. The data are from a study of graft-versus-host responses after intestinal transplantation. General observations from the study: High graft-versus-host to host-versus-graft clonal ratios were seen in allografts of patients with graft-donor T cell macrochimerism.

Using immunoSEQ multiplex PCR, the repertoire was profiled, and TCRdb retains in-frame clones only, with some absent. The sample shows about 14,000 clones, approximately 40% of them seen only once. Following the reaction, CD3+CD4+ and CD3+CD8+ responders that were proliferating and CFSE-low underwent sorting. This TCR came from a human patient who received an intestinal transplant. The gene calls are TRBV15 and TRBJ2-7; the match to TRBD1 covers 7 bases. The sequenced sample was alloreactive CD4+ T cells from a mixed lymphocyte reaction culture, obtained before intestinal transplant. Indicated subset: CFSE-low proliferating T cells sorted from roughly six-day pre-transplant mixed lymphocyte reaction (GvH or HvG direction). The CDR3 here is CATSASTGEWYEQYF. In DNA, the CDR3 is TGTGCCACCAGCGCTTCCACAGGGGAATGGTACGAGCAGTACTTC.